Listed below are T cell receptor beta chains from one sample, sequenced in a study of radiation and T cells in renal cell carcinoma. Profiling relied on immunoSEQ multiplex PCR, and the TCRdb table lists in-frame clones only, not all of them. The sample includes tens of thousands of clones, around 81% seen only once; the top ten take 6.8%. The sample was blood, taken from a patient whose treatment included radiotherapy and nephrectomy. These receptors were obtained from a man in his fifties or sixties with renal cell carcinoma. CDR3s include the opening cysteine and the closing phenylalanine or tryptophan. D genes are given only for firm matches. A row's size may be missing; if present it is once, few, many or a size class.

>NA|TRBJ2-1|TRBV29-1|NA
CSANYNEQFF
TGCAGCGCTAATTACAATGAGCAGTTCTTC
>NA|TRBJ2-6|TRBV29-1|NA
CSVGSTGANVLTF
TGCAGCGTTGGCAGTACTGGGGCCAACGTCCTGACTTTC
>TRBD2|TRBJ2-1|TRBV30|NA
CAWTSGGVVNEQFF
TGTGCCTGGACCTCGGGGGGGGTGGTCAATGAGCAGTTCTTC
>TRBD1|TRBJ1-1|TRBV6-1|NA
CASGSETGRTEAFF
TGTGCCAGCGGTTCTGAGACAGGGCGGACTGAAGCTTTCTTT
>TRBD2|TRBJ2-5|TRBV15|NA
CATSRDQGLARQETQYF
TGTGCCACCAGCAGAGATCAGGGACTAGCGAGACAAGAGACCCAGTACTTC
>TRBD1|TRBJ2-3|TRBV10-3|NA
CATTGEDTQYF
TGTGCCACAACAGGGGAAGATACGCAGTATTTT
>NA|TRBJ1-5|TRBV21-1|NA
CASSRKPPGDRGRSNQPQHF
TGTGCCAGCAGCAGAAAGCCGCCGGGGGACAGGGGAAGGAGCAATCAGCCCCAGCATTTT
>NA|TRBJ2-5|TRBV6-5|NA
CASTRGETQYF
TGTGCCAGCACCAGGGGTGAGACCCAGTACTTC
>NA|TRBJ2-7|TRBV6-1|few
CASSVQGGGEQYF
TGTGCCAGTTCCGTCCAGGGTGGCGGGGAGCAGTACTTC
>NA|TRBJ2-1|TRBV19|NA
CASSITDEQFF
TGTGCCAGTAGTATCACGGATGAGCAGTTCTTC
>NA|TRBJ1-1|TRBV10-3|few
CAIMTPNTEAFF
TGTGCCATCATGACCCCGAACACTGAAGCTTTCTTT
>NA|TRBJ2-5|TRBV4-2|few
CASSQVSGDETQYF
TGTGCCAGCAGCCAAGTCTCGGGTGACGAGACCCAGTACTTC
>NA|TRBJ1-2|TRBV7-2|NA
CASSQGPLEGGYTF
TGTGCCAGCAGCCAGGGGCCACTCGAGGGAGGCTACACCTTC
>TRBD1|TRBJ1-1|TRBV30|NA
CAWSVGTGEAFF
TGTGCCTGGAGTGTCGGGACAGGCGAAGCTTTCTTT
>TRBD1|TRBJ1-1|TRBV11-2|NA
CASSTQGGTTEAFF
TGTGCCAGCAGCACACAGGGGGGGACCACTGAAGCTTTCTTT
>NA|TRBJ2-5|TRBV7-8|NA
CASSSYTGVQETQYF
TGTGCCAGCAGCAGTTACACGGGGGTACAAGAGACCCAGTACTTC
>NA|TRBJ2-1|TRBV7-8|NA
CASSLLAAYNEQFF
TGTGCCAGCAGCTTATTAGCGGCCTACAATGAGCAGTTCTTC
>NA|TRBJ2-1|TRBV11-3|NA
CASSFISNNEQFF
TGTGCCAGCAGCTTTATCTCCAACAATGAGCAGTTCTTC
>NA|TRBJ1-1|TRBV30|few
CAWSVWGREFAEAFF
TGTGCCTGGAGTGTGTGGGGCAGGGAGTTCGCCGAAGCTTTCTTT
>TRBD2|TRBJ2-1|TRBV28|NA
CASSSGGRKYNEQFF
TGTGCCAGCAGTTCCGGCGGGAGGAAATACAATGAGCAGTTCTTC
>NA|TRBJ1-1|TRBV15|NA
CATSRNRDAGEAFF
TGTGCCACCAGCAGAAACAGAGACGCAGGTGAAGCTTTCTTT
>TRBD2|TRBJ2-2|TRBV7-6|once
CASSSPGLAGFTGELFF
TGTGCCAGCAGCTCCCCGGGACTAGCGGGATTCACCGGGGAGCTGTTTTTT
>TRBD1|TRBJ2-7|TRBV7-6|once
CASSPARQGLDEQYF
TGTGCCAGCAGCCCCGCCCGACAGGGGCTAGACGAGCAGTACTTC
>TRBD1|TRBJ1-6|TRBV10-3|NA
CAISESRDRGYSPLHF
TGTGCCATCAGTGAGTCGCGGGACAGGGGATATTCACCCCTCCACTTT
>NA|TRBJ1-2|TRBV28|NA
CASSPRRKGRVNGYTF
TGTGCCAGCAGCCCTAGGCGAAAGGGCAGGGTAAATGGCTACACCTTC
>NA|TRBJ1-1|TRBV7-9|NA
CASSLGQLTTEAFF
TGTGCCAGCAGCTTAGGTCAGCTAACAACTGAAGCTTTCTTT
>TRBD2|TRBJ2-7|TRBV9|NA
CASSGATSGGYEQYF
TGTGCCAGCAGCGGAGCGACTAGCGGGGGTTACGAGCAGTACTTC
>NA|TRBJ1-1|TRBV5-1|NA
CASSQGWDGGEAFF
TGCGCCAGCAGCCAGGGATGGGACGGCGGTGAAGCTTTCTTT
>NA|TRBJ1-2|TRBV11-3|NA
CASSLNSGGGYTF
TGTGCCAGCAGCTTAAATTCGGGTGGAGGCTACACCTTC
>NA|TRBJ1-2|TRBV19|once
CASSISLIYGYTF
TGTGCCAGTAGTATATCGCTGATCTATGGCTACACCTTC
>NA|TRBJ1-2|TRBV7-2|few
CASSLGFDNYGYTF
TGTGCCAGCAGCTTAGGGTTTGATAACTATGGCTACACCTTC
>TRBD1|TRBJ1-3|TRBV19|many
CASSRDRDSGNTIYF
TGTGCCAGTAGCCGGGACAGGGACTCTGGAAACACCATATATTTT
>NA|TRBJ2-1|TRBV5-6|NA
CASNRAGGRHEQFF
TGTGCCAGCAATCGAGCGGGCGGTCGTCATGAGCAGTTCTTC
>TRBD1|TRBJ2-7|TRBV27|NA
CASQRQGASGEQYF
TGTGCCAGCCAGAGACAGGGGGCTTCGGGAGAGCAGTACTTC
>NA|TRBJ1-1|TRBV6-1|NA
CASSETVDLGDTEAFF
TGTGCCAGCAGCGAAACGGTGGATTTGGGGGACACTGAAGCTTTCTTT
>NA|TRBJ2-5|TRBV6-5|once
CASSYSLGGGETQYF
TGTGCCAGCAGTTACTCGTTGGGAGGGGGAGAGACCCAGTACTTC
>TRBD2|TRBJ2-1|TRBV12-5|once
CASGLTRLAGVRNEQFF
TGTGCTAGTGGTTTGACACGACTAGCGGGAGTTCGCAATGAGCAGTTCTTC
>NA|TRBJ1-3|TRBV18|few
CASSPEYGQTPGNTIYF
TGTGCCAGCTCACCAGAATATGGACAGACCCCTGGAAACACCATATATTTT
>NA|TRBJ1-1|TRBV5-1|NA
CASSLLGGMNTEAFF
TGCGCCAGCAGCTTGTTGGGAGGGATGAACACTGAAGCTTTCTTT
>NA|TRBJ1-5|TRBV19|once
CASSTQDSGNQPQHF
TGTGCCAGTAGTACCCAGGACAGCGGTAATCAGCCCCAGCATTTT
>TRBD2|TRBJ2-3|TRBV7-9|NA
CASSLREGSTDTQYF
TGTGCCAGCAGCTTAAGGGAGGGGAGCACAGATACGCAGTATTTT
>NA|TRBJ1-1|TRBV19|few
CASSSGNPVRDTEAFF
TGTGCCAGTAGTAGCGGGAACCCTGTAAGGGACACTGAAGCTTTCTTT
>NA|TRBJ2-7|TRBV5-1|once
CASSFETGGFSYEQYF
TGCGCCAGCAGCTTCGAGACTGGGGGCTTCTCCTACGAGCAGTACTTC
>NA|TRBJ1-1|TRBV21-1|NA
CASSKGGTELEAFF
TGTGCCAGCAGCAAAGGGGGGACAGAACTTGAAGCTTTCTTT
>TRBD1|TRBJ1-2|TRBV30|few
CAWGRDRAYGYTF
TGTGCCTGGGGTCGGGACAGGGCCTATGGCTACACCTTC
>TRBD2|TRBJ2-7|TRBV9|NA
CASSVDLAGVYEQYF
TGTGCCAGCAGCGTCGACCTAGCGGGTGTTTACGAGCAGTACTTC
>NA|TRBJ1-5|TRBV11-2|few
CASSPHGGGDQPQHF
TGTGCCAGCAGCCCCCACGGGGGTGGGGATCAGCCCCAGCATTTT
>TRBD1|TRBJ1-2|TRBV19|NA
CASSRDPTGTGGYTF
TGTGCCAGTAGTAGGGACCCTACCGGGACAGGGGGCTACACCTTC
>TRBD1|TRBJ2-5|TRBV19|NA
CASSIDGTGGRETQYF
TGTGCCAGTAGTATAGATGGGACAGGGGGCAGGGAGACCCAGTACTTC
>NA|TRBJ2-4|TRBV29-1|NA
CSVEDLKRGRYF
TGCAGCGTTGAAGATTTGAAGAGGGGCCGGTACTTC
>NA|TRBJ1-2|TRBV7-9|NA
CASSGVRGGDGYTF
TGTGCCAGCAGCGGTGTTAGGGGTGGAGATGGCTACACCTTC
>NA|TRBJ2-1|TRBV11-2|NA
CASSFQTYGGGEQFF
TGTGCCAGCAGCTTTCAAACTTACGGGGGTGGTGAGCAGTTCTTC
>NA|TRBJ2-5|TRBV28|NA
CASSLSSETQYF
TGTGCCAGCAGTTTATCATCCGAGACCCAGTACTTC
>NA|TRBJ2-3|TRBV2|NA
CASSEVGTDTQYF
TGTGCCAGCAGTGAGGTCGGCACAGATACGCAGTATTTT
>TRBD1|TRBJ2-5|TRBV2|few
CASFVGQVQETQYF
TGTGCCAGCTTCGTGGGACAGGTCCAAGAGACCCAGTACTTC